The next 22 T cell receptor beta chains were all read from a single sample in a study of tumor-infiltrating lymphocytes in primary liver carcinoma. Total RNA amounting to roughly 480 ng was the source from which TCR beta cDNA was made with a constant-region primer. The TCR beta library was amplified through three nested multiplex PCR rounds in a modified ARM-PCR procedure. The opening two PCR rounds, 10 cycles each, paired TRBV1-TRBV30 forward primers with a C-beta reverse primer. TCRdb independently ran MiXCR on the multiplex PCR reads; one entry per CDR3 protein. The sample holds 20,000 to 25,000 distinct CDR3 sequences; 75% to 85% are singletons and the top ten take 35%. Unsorted bulk tissue of about 20-30 mg yielded co-extracted RNA and DNA. Specimen: liver tumor tissue from sampling region 2. The subset here: tumor region T2, inferior pole. The receptors stem from a woman in her twenties or thirties with primary liver carcinoma and hepatitis B virus infection.

Details on this clonotype: The germline gene is not matched at one end of the junction; a read error may be the cause. V is TRBV7-2 and J is TRBJ2-5, with 8 bases lining up with TRBD2. The length of the CDR3 is 16 residues. Looked up from germline, CDR1 is SGHTA and CDR2 is FQGNSA. CDR3 in DNA: TGTCCCAGCAGCTTCCACGGGAGGGCCGTGCGGGAGACCCAGTACTTC. This gives the protein CPSSFHGRAVRETQYF.

In its sample, this clonotype was seen a few times. This sequence joins TRBV5-6 and TRBJ1-2; D possibly corresponds to TRBD1 (5 bases). Trimming left V 4 bases short and J 10 bases short, with 20 bases between. Germline values: CDR1 SGHDT, CDR2 YYEEEE. The CDR3 loop spans 14 amino acids. For the CDR3, the DNA is TGTGCCAGCAGCACAACCGCGTTCAGGGATAACTACACCTTC. Amino acid sequence: CASSTTAFRDNYTF.

Comments on this clonotype: Relative to the germline gene, one junction end is altered; a read error may explain this. The V gene is TRBV10-3, the J gene TRBJ2-1, with 10 nucleotides matching TRBD2. The CDR3 runs to 17 residues. CDR1 and CDR2 (germline): ENHRY, SYGVKD. CDR3 coding DNA: TGTGCCATCAAGGGGGACGCTAGCGGGAGAAGTCTTGATGAGCTGTTCTTT. This gives the protein CAIKGDASGRSLDELFF.

On this clonotype itself: The junction departs from the called germline gene at one end, perhaps through a read error. The chain employs TRBV10-3 and TRBJ2-3, with 9 bases identical to TRBD2. Germline assignment: CDR1 ENHRY and CDR2 SYGVKD. CDR3 length: 16 residues. CDR3 loop: CAINEGGSGSTDRQYF. CDR3 in DNA: TGTGCCATCAATGAGGGGGGTAGCGGGAGCACAGATAGGCAGTATTTT.

The CDR3: CVCAAGSVVDEQFF. The CDR3 DNA sequence: TGCGTCTGCGCTGCCGGGAGCGTAGTCGATGAGCAGTTCTTC. The V call is TRBV29-1, the J call TRBJ2-1; possible D gene TRBD2, 6 bases. In germline, CDR1 is SQVTM, CDR2 ANQGSEA. The CDR3 runs to 14 residues.

As for this clonotype: An end of the junction does not agree with germline; a read error may underlie this. The chain couples TRBV29-1 to TRBJ1-2; D unresolved. CDR1 and CDR2 (germline): SQVTM, ANQGSEA. The CDR3 is 12 amino acids. The CDR3 sequence is CSVVHWCGGYTF. CDR3 DNA: TGTAGCGTTGTCCATTGGTGTGGTGGCTACACCTTC. Full variable domain (remainder filled in from reference TRBV29-1 and TRBJ1-2): SAVISQKPSRDICQRGTSLTIQCQVDSQVTMMFWYRQQPGQSLTLIATANQGSEATYESGFVIDKFPISRPNLTFSTLTVSNMSPEDSSIYLCSVVHWCGGYTFGSGTRLTVV.

This clonotype was detected ten times or more. This chain links TRBV7-9 with TRBJ2-7, with TRBD2 matching over 9 bases. This CDR3 has 15 residues. With V trimmed by 4 bases and J by 12 bases, 16 bases remained unmatched. From germline, CDR1 is SEHNR and CDR2 FQNEAQ (reference sequence). CDR3 in DNA: TGTGCCAGCAGCTGGGGACTAGCCGCACCTTACGGGCGGTACTTC. Its translation: CASSWGLAAPYGRYF.

A note on this clonotype: At one end the junction does not follow the germline gene, possibly because of a read error. V gene TRBV11-2 combines with J gene TRBJ2-2; weak D call: TRBD2 (5 bases). This CDR3 comprises 16 residues. Germline-derived CDR1 and CDR2 are SGHAT and FQNNGV. The CDR3 protein is CASSPDPQLNTGEMLF. The CDR3 region has the DNA TGTGCCAGCAGCCCCGACCCCCAATTGAACACCGGGGAGATGTTATTT.

Regarding this clonotype: The junction differs from germline at one of its ends, possibly a read error. This sequence joins TRBV4-3 and TRBJ2-7; D might be TRBD1 (5 bases). The CDR3 is 15 amino acids. Looked up from germline, CDR1 is LGHNA and CDR2 is YSLEER. The CDR3 here is CASNQDFPGSYEQYF. The CDR3 coding sequence is TGCGCCAGCAATCAAGATTTTCCAGGGTCCTACGAGCAATACTTC.

Worth noting for this clonotype: The junction differs from germline at one of its ends, possibly a read error. The chain links TRBV4-3 to TRBJ2-3; no definite D call. The CDR3 has 18 amino acids. Germline V gene data show CDR1 as LGHNA and CDR2 as YSLEER. The CDR3 nucleotides are TGCGCCAGCAGCCAGTCAGTCTGGTTGGGTGATCCCGATGATAGGCAGTATTTT. This encodes CASSQSVWLGDPDDRQYF.

In the case of this clonotype: Relative to the germline gene, one junction end is altered; a read error may explain this. The rearrangement joins TRBV28 to TRBJ2-3; D is undetermined. Germline values: CDR1 MDHEN, CDR2 SYDVKM. The CDR3 has 14 residues. The DNA of the CDR3 is TGTGCCAGCGGTTTGTCTAGTAGAACAGATACGCAGTATTTT. Translation gives CASGLSSRTDTQYF. The complete variable domain, with remaining parts taken from reference TRBV28 and TRBJ2-3, reads DVKVTQSSRYLVKRTGEKVFLECVQDMDHENMFWYRQDPGLGLRLIYFSYDVKMKEKGDIPEGYSVSREKKERFSLILESASTNQTSMYLCASGLSSRTDTQYFGPGTRLTVL.

Comments on this clonotype: Germline is not matched at one junction end, which may reflect a read error. The chain employs TRBV29-1 and TRBJ1-1; 10 bases are a match to TRBD1. The CDR3 is 12 amino acids. Germline assignment: CDR1 SQVTM and CDR2 ANQGSEA. The CDR3 region has the DNA TGCAGTGTCGAGACAGGGGGCACTGAGGCTTTCTTT. This encodes CSVETGGTEAFF.

As for this clonotype: Compared with germline, one end of the junction differs, possibly owing to a read error. V usage is TRBV11-2 and J usage is TRBJ2-5; D may be TRBD1 (6 bases). This CDR3 has 15 residues. CDR1 is SGHAT, CDR2 FQNNGV, per germline. CDR3 amino acids: CASSFIRTATETRYF. CDR3 in DNA: TGTGCCAGCAGCTTTATTAGGACAGCCACTGAGACCCGGTACTTC. The complete variable domain, with remaining parts taken from reference TRBV11-2 and TRBJ2-5, reads EAGVAQSPRYKIIEKRQSVAFWCNPISGHATLYWYQQILGQGPKLLIQFQNNGVVDDSQLPKDRFSAERLKGVDSTLKIQPAKLEDSAVYLCASSFIRTATETRYFGPGTRLLVL.

The V and J genes are TRBV7-9 and TRBJ2-7; maybe TRBD1 (5 bases). The CDR3 extends over 16 amino acids. Germline CDR1 and CDR2: SEHNR and FQNEAQ (reference sequence). The V end was cut by 5 bases, the J end by 5 bases, with 22 bases between. The CDR3 loop is CASSPKQGASQNEQYF. The CDR3 DNA reads as TGTGCCAGCAGCCCCAAACAAGGGGCCAGTCAGAACGAGCAGTACTTC.

This clonotype occurred many times. Lacking the conserved final phenylalanine or tryptophan, this CDR3 likely reflects a read error. The chain uses TRBV4-2 and TRBJ1-2; no definite D call. This CDR3 region has 17 residues. The germline V and J ends were trimmed by 1 base and 4 bases, with 19 bases remaining between them. Germline V gene sequence: CDR1 LGHNA, CDR2 YNFKEQ. This CDR3 is CASSQVSLDQRSYGYTL. The CDR3 DNA reads TGTGCCAGCAGCCAAGTTTCACTAGACCAACGAAGCTATGGCTACACCCTC.

This clonotype was picked up one time. The chain combines TRBV2 with TRBJ2-1; maybe TRBD1 (5 bases). Trimming removed 11 bases from V and 0 bases from J, with 17 bases in between. CDR3 size: 15 residues. Per germline, CDR1 SNHLY and CDR2 FYNNEI. Here the CDR3 reads CADSVGGTSYNEQFF. The CDR3 DNA follows: TGTGCCGACAGTGTAGGCGGAACCTCCTACAATGAGCAGTTCTTC.

The chain joins TRBV30 to TRBJ2-5; no clear D. The CDR3 runs 15 residues. The V end was cut by 4 bases, the J end by 4 bases, with 19 bases between. Germline V CDR1 and CDR2: GTSNPN, SVGIG (reference sequence). CDR3 loop: CAWKVLGAILETQYF. In nucleotides, the CDR3 is TGTGCCTGGAAGGTCTTGGGCGCGATCCTAGAGACCCAGTACTTC. Combining the CDR3 with reference TRBV30 and TRBJ2-5 gives the whole variable domain SQTIHQWPATLVQPVGSPLSLECTVEGTSNPNLYWYRQAAGRGLQLLFYSVGIGQISSEVPQNLSASRPQDRQFILSSKKLLLSDSGFYLCAWKVLGAILETQYFGPGTRLLVL.

This clonotype was picked up many times. A much larger clone sits a single nucleotide away, making a read error possible. This chain uses TRBV20-1 with TRBJ2-2; 11 bases are shared with TRBD1. Germline CDR1 and CDR2: DFQATT and SNEGSKA (reference sequence). This CDR3 comprises 15 residues. This chain's CDR3 is CSARGTGGAGREPFF. The CDR3 region has the DNA TGCAGTGCTAGAGGGACAGGGGGCGCAGGCCGGGAGCCGTTTTTT.

This clonotype is medium-sized within its sample. This chain uses TRBV10-3 with TRBJ2-1; 9 bases match TRBD2. The germline gives CDR1 ENHRY, CDR2 SYGVKD. The CDR3 contains 17 residues. J was trimmed by 4 bases and V by 0 bases; bases with no gene match: 7. CDR3: CAISESLAGEEYNEQFF. The DNA for the CDR3 is TGTGCCATCAGTGAGTCTTTAGCGGGAGAAGAGTACAATGAGCAGTTCTTC.

This clonotype has just a few counts. Given a much more abundant clone one base away, this may be a read error. The gene calls are TRBV24-1 and TRBJ2-1; no reliable D call. CDR3 size: 16 residues. Germline V gives CDR1 KGHDR, CDR2 SFDVKD. CDR3 sequence reads: CATSDIRAQNYNGQFF. The CDR3 DNA reads as TGTGCCACCAGTGACATCCGGGCTCAAAACTACAATGGGCAGTTCTTC.

This chain joins TRBV20-1 and TRBJ2-1, with D unresolved. V lost 7 bases and J 5 bases, leaving 15 bases between the germline ends. There are 13 residues in the CDR3. In germline, CDR1 is DFQATT, CDR2 SNEGSKA (reference sequence). The CDR3 is CSVGIPSNNEQFF. CDR3 coding DNA: TGCAGTGTTGGAATACCCTCGAACAATGAGCAGTTCTTC.

In this sample, this clonotype turned up a few times. The V and J genes are TRBV7-8 and TRBJ2-7; unclear D gene. Germline loops: CDR1 SGHVS, CDR2 FQNEAQ. The length of the CDR3 is 18 residues. Between the trimmed V and J ends, which lost 7 bases and 0 bases, there was a span of 25 bases. As DNA, the CDR3 is TGTGCCAGCACCTCGGATCGCGGTCGTACCATGAGCTCCTACGAGCAGTACTTC. Translated: CASTSDRGRTMSSYEQYF.